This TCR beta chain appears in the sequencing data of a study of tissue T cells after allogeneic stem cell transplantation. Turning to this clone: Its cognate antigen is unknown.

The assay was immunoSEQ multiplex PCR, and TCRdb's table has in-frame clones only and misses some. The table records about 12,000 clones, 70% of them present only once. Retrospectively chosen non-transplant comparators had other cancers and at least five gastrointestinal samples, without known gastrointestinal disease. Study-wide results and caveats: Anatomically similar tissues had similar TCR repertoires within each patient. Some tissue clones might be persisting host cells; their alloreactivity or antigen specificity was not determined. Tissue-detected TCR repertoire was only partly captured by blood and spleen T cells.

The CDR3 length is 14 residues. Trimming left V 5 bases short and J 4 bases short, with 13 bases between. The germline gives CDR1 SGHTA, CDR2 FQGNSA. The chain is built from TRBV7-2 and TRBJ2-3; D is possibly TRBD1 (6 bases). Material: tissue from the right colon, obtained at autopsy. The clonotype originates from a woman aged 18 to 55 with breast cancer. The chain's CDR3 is CASSLVGAPDTQYF. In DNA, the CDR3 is TGTGCCAGCAGCCTGGTGGGGGCTCCAGATACGCAGTATTTT.